The present TCR beta chain was sequenced within a study of technical replicates of blood from a few donors. The CDR3 spans 15 residues. The germline V gene encodes CDR1 KGHSH and CDR2 LQKENI. V lost 6 bases and J 2 bases, leaving 15 bases between the germline ends. Data came from immunoSEQ multiplex PCR; TCRdb stores just in-frame clones and leaves some out. The sample consists of approximately 74,000 clones, over 70% of them appearing once. This clone was counted once. This sequence originates from a human donor in good health. Some clones in this sample may be carry-over from other donors' samples. The J gene is TRBJ2-3, the V gene TRBV18, with D unresolved. Input material: PBMCs. The DNA of the CDR3 is TGTGCCAGCTCCCCAACCAGACAAGTCACAGATACGCAGTATTTT. Its translation is CASSPTRQVTDTQYF.